This T cell receptor beta chain was observed in a study of shared clonotypes between healthy human individuals. Broader study findings: Exclusively blood specimens were collected; tissue repertoires likely differ. Unshared clonotypes carried lower generation probabilities than those common to all four donors.

Generated by immunoSEQ multiplex PCR, the TCRdb table keeps only in-frame clones and is missing some. The data show roughly 850,000 clones, 96% seen once. Naive CD8 cells lacked CD45RO, underwent positive selection for CCR7 and left out terminally differentiated effector memory CD45RA+ cells. The donors, healthy adults who were HIV-negative, had experienced no recent acute infections or vaccinations. Trimming removed 5 bases from V and 8 bases from J; junction bases left unmatched: 16. Germline CDR1 and CDR2: SEHNR and FQNEAQ (reference sequence). CDR3 length: 16 amino acids. Of note for this clone: Its antigen is unknown.

The rearrangement uses TRBV7-9 and TRBJ1-2, with 8 bases matching TRBD1. The clonotype originates from a man aged 25 to 45 in good health. Sequenced sample: naive CD8+ T cells sorted from blood. The CDR3 spells CASSTRRTGPLMGYTF. CDR3 sequence (DNA): TGTGCCAGCAGCACCCGAAGGACAGGGCCACTCATGGGCTACACCTTC.